The 17 T cell receptor beta chains given below trace back to one sample, sequenced in a study of CXCR3-negative and CXCR3-positive naive CD8 T cells. TRB cDNA was prepared as libraries by UMI-labeled 5' RACE. TCRdb reanalyzed the 5' RACE reads and collapses them to one entry per CDR3 protein, without DNA. This table holds more than 35,000 distinct CDR3 sequences. Material: memory CD8+ T cells from blood. These receptors all come from a human donor in good health. Some clones in this sample may be carry-over from other donors' samples.

The chain couples TRBV7-9 to TRBJ2-1; TCRdb picks TRBD1, but there is no DNA to check that call. From germline, CDR1 is SEHNR and CDR2 FQNEAQ (reference sequence). The CDR3 contains 17 residues. CDR3 protein: CASSSAKKQGSLNEQFF.

The genes are TRBV29-1 and TRBJ2-1; TCRdb selects TRBD1, and the lack of DNA leaves this call unchecked. The CDR3 length is 11 residues. From germline, CDR1 is SQVTM and CDR2 ANQGSEA. The chain's CDR3 is CSVRTGRGQFF.

The chain recombines TRBV2 with TRBJ2-6. This CDR3 contains 17 residues. CDR1 is SNHLY, CDR2 FYNNEI, per germline. The CDR3 region is CASNQDPVSSGANVLTF.

This chain uses TRBV27 with TRBJ2-1. The CDR3 loop spans 15 amino acids. From germline, CDR1 is MNHEY and CDR2 SMNVEV (reference sequence). The CDR3 here is CASSLSGISYNEQFF.

CDR3 sequence: CASSQAPSRTGELFF. The V call is TRBV14, the J call TRBJ2-2; TCRdb's D gene call, TRBD1, goes unchecked for lack of DNA. This CDR3 contains 15 residues. CDR1 and CDR2 from the germline V gene are SGHDN and FVKESK.

J is TRBJ2-2 and V is TRBV29-1. Looked up from germline, CDR1 is SQVTM and CDR2 is ANQGSEA. The CDR3 loop spans 11 amino acids. The CDR3 protein is CSVQNTGELFF.

The rearrangement links TRBV7-6 to TRBJ2-7; the TCRdb call, TRBD2, lacks DNA for checking. Germline loops: CDR1 SGHVS, CDR2 FNYEAQ. The CDR3 extends over 14 amino acids. This chain's CDR3 is CASSAAGGAYEQYF.

The chain is built from TRBV5-1 and TRBJ2-7; TCRdb calls TRBD1, which cannot be checked without DNA. This CDR3 has 14 amino acids. CDR1 and CDR2 (germline): SGHRS, YFSETQ. CDR3 protein: CASSGGQGPDEQYF.

V gene TRBV28 combines with J gene TRBJ2-1; TCRdb indicates TRBD2, and absent DNA this call remains unverified. The germline V gene encodes CDR1 MDHEN and CDR2 SYDVKM. The CDR3 runs to 17 residues. The CDR3 region is CASRDAGGGAIYNEQFF.

This clonotype is deemed medium-sized by its frequency. The chain uses TRBV10-3 and TRBJ2-3; TCRdb's assignment of TRBD2 cannot be checked, as there is no DNA. The CDR3 contains 18 residues. The germline gives CDR1 ENHRY, CDR2 SYGVKD. CDR3 region: CAISESRGLAGDTDTQYF.

The rearrangement joins TRBV20-1 to TRBJ1-1; without DNA, the TCRdb call of TRBD1 cannot be checked. Germline values: CDR1 DFQATT, CDR2 SNEGSKA (reference sequence). There are 14 residues in the CDR3. The CDR3 sequence is CSARSTGGISEAFF.

This chain links TRBV6-2 or TRBV6-3 with TRBJ2-2; TCRdb's D gene call, TRBD1, goes unchecked for lack of DNA. The germline gives CDR1 MNHEY, CDR2 SVGEGT. The CDR3 is 17 residues long. This CDR3 reads CASSLLRGGGAPGELFF.

This chain uses TRBV9 with TRBJ2-1; TCRdb's D call, TRBD1, is unchecked because there is no DNA. The CDR3 loop spans 15 amino acids. Germline CDR1 SGDLS, CDR2 YYNGEE. CDR3 region: CASSPPDRDILEQFF.

The chain combines TRBV6-2 or TRBV6-3 with TRBJ2-7. The CDR3 totals 11 residues. Germline-derived CDR1 and CDR2 are MNHEY and SVGEGT. This CDR3 is CASSTPYEQYF.

The chain is built from TRBV4-1 and TRBJ2-7; the D call of TRBD1 rests on TCRdb alone, since no DNA is present to check it. The CDR3 covers 15 residues. Germline CDR1 reads MGHRA; CDR2 reads YSYEKL. Here the CDR3 reads CASLGTGTGSYEQYF.

The chain couples TRBV27 to TRBJ2-6; the D gene TCRdb calls, TRBD2, cannot be checked with no DNA. The germline V gene has CDR1 MNHEY and CDR2 SMNVEV (reference sequence). The CDR3 runs to 15 residues. The CDR3 here is CASSYAGSGANVLTF.

The chain uses TRBV29-1 and TRBJ2-2; TCRdb returns TRBD1, unconfirmable since there is no DNA. Per germline, CDR1 SQVTM and CDR2 ANQGSEA. This CDR3 is built from 12 residues. The CDR3: CSATGFTGELFF.